This T cell receptor beta chain is from a study of CD8+ T cells in alopecia areata. The CDR3 length is 12 residues. Germline V gene lookup returns CDR1 MGHRA and CDR2 YSYEKL. Trimming cost V 0 bases and J 10 bases, with 7 bases left between them. This clone has just a few counts. The authors extracted RNA and reverse transcribed it into cDNA as the sequencing template. Sequenced by immunoSEQ multiplex PCR; TCRdb stores in-frame clones only, minus some. The table records more than 150,000 clones, around three fifths of them present only once. Sequencing was performed on CD4+ T cells sorted from blood, taken at week 0. The rearrangement uses TRBV4-1 and TRBJ1-5; no reliable D call. The sequence was collected from a human donor with alopecia areata. Here the CDR3 reads CASSQDTGPQHF. DNA for the CDR3: TGCGCCAGCAGCCAAGATACGGGCCCCCAGCATTTT.